Following are 29 T cell receptor beta chains from one sample sequenced in a study of blood T cell repertoires in COVID-19. This table comes from immunoSEQ multiplex PCR, and its TCRdb copy is limited to in-frame clones, with some not included. The table shows some 200,000 clones, with roughly 89% occurring only once. The sequencing input was peripheral blood. These receptors all come from a man between 18 and 35 years old with active or convalescent COVID-19.

This clone was recorded a few times. The rearrangement uses TRBV2 and TRBJ2-6; D is uncertain. Germline values: CDR1 SNHLY, CDR2 FYNNEI. Trimming cost V 1 base and J 4 bases, with 5 bases left between them. This CDR3 contains 14 residues. The CDR3 is CASSEGAGANVLTF. The CDR3 DNA follows: TGTGCCAGCAGTGAAGGGGCCGGGGCCAACGTCCTGACTTTC.

This chain links TRBV3-1 (or the pseudogene TRBV3-2) with TRBJ1-1; D gene uncertain. CDR1 LGHDT and CDR2 YNNKEL come from the germline V gene (reference sequence). This CDR3 contains 13 residues. The ends were cut back, 4 bases at V and 11 bases at J, with 17 bases in the middle. The CDR3: CASSRSRTWEAFF. The CDR3 region has the DNA TGTGCCAGCAGCCGGTCGAGGACTTGGGAGGCTTTCTTT.

This chain connects TRBV24-1 to TRBJ2-3; 9 nucleotides line up with TRBD1. The CDR3 has 14 residues. Per germline, CDR1 KGHDR and CDR2 SFDVKD. Trimming took 10 bases from V and 4 from J; bases not matched to a gene: 8. CDR3 bases: TGTGCCACGGGGACAGGGCTTTCGGCAGATACGCAGTATTTT. Encoded protein: CATGTGLSADTQYF.

The chain uses TRBV24-1 and TRBJ2-2, with D possibly matching TRBD2 (6 bases). The CDR3 extends over 13 amino acids. Trimming took 9 bases from V and 0 from J, leaving 7 bases between them. Looked up from germline, CDR1 is KGHDR and CDR2 is SFDVKD. The CDR3 protein is CATREPNTGELFF. In DNA form, the CDR3 reads TGTGCCACCCGGGAGCCGAACACCGGGGAGCTGTTTTTT.

The chain uses TRBV4-3 and TRBJ2-1; 9 bases are shared with TRBD2. Germline CDR1 is LGHNA and CDR2 is YSLEER. The V and J ends lost 6 bases and 4 bases, in that order; junction bases with no gene match: 7. The CDR3 runs to 15 residues. The CDR3 sequence is CASSSVAGVYNEQFF. The DNA for the CDR3 is TGCGCCAGCAGTTCCGTAGCGGGAGTATACAATGAGCAGTTCTTC.

V and J are TRBV28 and TRBJ1-5, with no clear D. This CDR3 region has 12 residues. Looked up from germline, CDR1 is MDHEN and CDR2 is SYDVKM. Trimming took off 3 bases at V and 9 bases at J, with 9 bases between the two ends. The CDR3 bases are TGTGCCAGCAGTTTGGGAGATCGGCCCCAGCATTTT. Its protein is CASSLGDRPQHF.

The gene calls are TRBV4-2 and TRBJ2-5; 9 positions agree with TRBD1. After removal of 4 bases from V and 4 bases from J, the junction contained 7 bases not matched to a gene. Germline V lookup: CDR1 LGHNA, CDR2 YNFKEQ. The CDR3 is made up of 15 amino acids. The CDR3 DNA follows: TGTGCCAGCAGCCCCGGGGGACAGGGCGGAGAGACCCAGTACTTC. Translated, it gives CASSPGGQGGETQYF.

V gene TRBV29-1 combines with J gene TRBJ1-1, with D uncertain. V was clipped by 2 bases and J by 3 bases, with 13 bases between them. There are 14 residues in the CDR3. Looked up from germline, CDR1 is SQVTM and CDR2 is ANQGSEA. The CDR3 spells CSVESGRRDTEAFF. DNA for the CDR3: TGCAGCGTTGAATCCGGCCGGCGGGACACTGAAGCTTTCTTT.

This clone was seen a single time. V gene TRBV16 combines with J gene TRBJ1-1, with D possibly matching TRBD1 (5 bases). Trimming removed 6 bases at V and 2 bases at J, with 10 bases between. CDR3 size: 13 residues. Germline V lookup: CDR1 KGHSY, CDR2 FQNENV. CDR3 protein: CASSRDSNTEAFF. In nucleotides, the CDR3 is TGTGCCAGCAGTCGCGACAGCAACACTGAAGCTTTCTTT.

The genes are TRBV6-5 and TRBJ2-7, with 9 bases aligning to TRBD1. The ends lost 4 bases at V and 5 bases at J; junction bases unmatched: 3. CDR3 length equals 13 residues. The V gene's germline CDR1 is MNHEY and CDR2 SVGAGI. CDR3 in amino acids: CASSSGTGNEQYV. In nucleotides, the CDR3 is TGTGCCAGCAGTTCCGGGACAGGGAACGAGCAGTACGTC.

J is TRBJ2-7 and V is TRBV21-1; the table gives TRBD1 as D, unverified against the DNA. TRBV21-1 is a recognized pseudogene. CDR3 length: 15 amino acids. The CDR3 DNA is TGTGCCAGCAGCAAAGCAGGGGGCCCACCCTACGAGCAGTACGTC. It codes for CASSKAGGPPYEQYV.

The V gene is TRBV5-1, the J gene TRBJ1-2, with 8 nucleotides matching TRBD1. Germline lookup yields CDR1 SGHRS and CDR2 YFSETQ. The junction had 5 bases not matched to a gene; V was cut back by 0 bases and J by 4 bases. This CDR3 is 15 amino acids long. The CDR3 sequence is CASSLGQGLRYGYTF. The CDR3 bases are TGCGCCAGCAGCTTGGGACAGGGGCTTCGCTATGGCTACACCTTC.

This chain connects TRBV9 to TRBJ2-1; D is ambiguous. The CDR3 sequence is 11 residues long. Deletions cut 4 bases from V and 5 bases from J, with 4 bases between. The germline gives CDR1 SGDLS, CDR2 YYNGEE. The CDR3 sequence is CASSQNNEQFF. The CDR3 nucleotides read TGTGCCAGCAGCCAGAACAATGAGCAGTTCTTC.

The CDR3 reads CASSNQGGTYEQYF. The DNA of the CDR3 is TGTGCCAGTAGTAACCAGGGAGGTACCTACGAGCAGTACTTC. This chain uses TRBV19 with TRBJ2-7; possibly TRBD2 for D (6 bases). V lost 4 bases to trimming and J lost 2 bases, with 12 bases between them. The germline V gene encodes CDR1 LNHDA and CDR2 SQIVND (reference sequence). This CDR3 has 14 amino acids.

The chain carries TRBV6-5 and TRBJ1-1; 7 bases fit TRBD1. Germline V lookup: CDR1 MNHEY, CDR2 SVGAGI. The CDR3 spans 13 residues. V trimming: 2 bases; J trimming: 11 bases; junction bases outside the gene matches: 8. CDR3 coding DNA: TGTGCCAGCAGTTACGAGGGGGCCGGGTGGGCTTTCTTT. Protein: CASSYEGAGWAFF.

The chain links TRBV4-2 to TRBJ2-7; 10 bases are a match to TRBD2. The CDR3 contains 17 residues. Germline V gene data show CDR1 as LGHNA and CDR2 as YNFKEQ. V lost 2 bases, J lost 0 bases, and 7 bases stayed unmatched. In DNA form, the CDR3 reads TGTGCCAGCAGCCAATCTTACCTAGCGGGGGACTCCTACGAGCAGTACTTC. Residues: CASSQSYLAGDSYEQYF.

The chain carries TRBV11-2 and TRBJ1-1; D is uncertain. Per the germline V gene, CDR1 is SGHAT and CDR2 is FQNNGV. The CDR3 is made up of 11 amino acids. Trimming pared 1 base from V and 10 bases from J, leaving 7 bases between. The DNA of the CDR3 is TGTGCCAGCAGCTTAGTAGCGGGAGCTTTCTTT. It yields the protein CASSLVAGAFF.

The genes are TRBV4-2 and TRBJ2-1; 7 bases fit TRBD2. This CDR3 has 15 amino acids. Trimming cost V 7 bases and J 3 bases; bases outside gene matches: 9. Germline CDR1 is LGHNA and CDR2 is YNFKEQ. The CDR3 nucleotides are TGTGCCAGCAAGGGAGGGAGTGCTAGCTACAATGAGCAGTTCTTC. Its protein product is CASKGGSASYNEQFF.

V is TRBV5-6 and J is TRBJ2-4, with TRBD2 as a possible D gene (6 bases). Trimming shortened V by 3 bases and J by 13 bases, and 14 bases separated the two germline ends. This CDR3 is built from 12 residues. Germline V gene data show CDR1 as SGHDT and CDR2 as YYEEEE. The CDR3 nucleotides read TGTGCCAGCAGCTCCCCTTACCGGGAGCAGTACTTC. This translates into CASSSPYREQYF.

In this sample, this clone turned up a few times. The DNA for the CDR3 is TGTGCCAGCAGCGGTAGCGGGGGGGCCAGGAATACGCAGTATTTT. Protein: CASSGSGGARNTQYF. The V call is TRBV9, the J call TRBJ2-3; 11 nucleotides line up with TRBD2. CDR3 size: 15 residues. In germline, CDR1 is SGDLS, CDR2 YYNGEE. V was pared by 3 bases and J by 7 bases, with 7 bases of the junction left unmatched.

This chain uses TRBV5-6 with TRBJ1-5; 9 nucleotides match TRBD1. Germline V gene sequence: CDR1 SGHDT, CDR2 YYEEEE. This CDR3 contains 17 residues. The junction had 6 bases not matched to a gene; V was cut back by 2 bases and J by 0 bases. The CDR3 reads CASSFGQGSYSNQPQHF. The CDR3 DNA is TGTGCCAGCAGCTTCGGACAGGGGTCTTATAGCAATCAGCCCCAGCATTTT.

This chain joins TRBV28 and TRBJ2-7; D gene ambiguous. The CDR3 is 10 amino acids. In germline, CDR1 is MDHEN, CDR2 SYDVKM. The CDR3 DNA sequence: TGTGGTTCCAGGACCTACGAGCAGTACGTC. It is translated as CGSRTYEQYV.

V is TRBV6-5 and J is TRBJ1-5; the match to TRBD1 covers 10 bases. The CDR3 is 14 residues long. CDR1 and CDR2 from the germline V gene are MNHEY and SVGAGI. After removal of 6 bases from V and 5 bases from J, the junction contained 4 bases not matched to a gene. CDR3 in amino acids: CASRTTGGDQPQHF. For the CDR3, the DNA is TGTGCCAGCAGAACGACAGGGGGCGATCAGCCCCAGCATTTT.

V gene TRBV6-5 combines with J gene TRBJ2-3, with 14 nucleotides matching TRBD2. CDR1 MNHEY and CDR2 SVGAGI come from the germline V gene. This CDR3 region has 15 residues. J gave up 7 bases and V 6 bases, and 6 bases lay outside the gene matches. The CDR3 here is CASRTSGGALNTQYF. The CDR3 DNA sequence: TGTGCCAGCAGGACTAGCGGGGGGGCTTTAAATACGCAGTATTTT.

J is TRBJ1-2 and V is TRBV12-3 or TRBV12-4; D gene uncertain. This CDR3 region has 12 residues. Trimming cost V 4 bases and J 5 bases, with 8 bases left between them. The CDR3 sequence is CASSSLQYGYTF. CDR3 nucleotides: TGTGCCAGCAGTTCTCTACAGTATGGCTACACCTTC.

The chain combines TRBV27 with TRBJ2-3, with 11 bases lining up with TRBD2. CDR3 length: 16 amino acids. V lost 2 bases and J lost 6; bases outside the gene matches: 7. Looked up from germline, CDR1 is MNHEY and CDR2 is SMNVEV (reference sequence). CDR3 sequence reads: CASSLLSGGAFDTQYF. The CDR3 DNA follows: TGTGCCAGCAGTTTACTTAGCGGGGGGGCCTTTGATACGCAGTATTTT.

The chain couples TRBV7-2 to TRBJ2-7; 7 bases align to TRBD1. The germline CDR1 and CDR2 sequences are SGHTA and FQGNSA. V trimming: 5 bases; J trimming: 0 bases; junction bases outside the gene matches: 1. The CDR3 consists of 13 residues. For the CDR3, the DNA is TGTGCCAGCAGCCGGGACAGCTCCTACGAGCAGTACGTC. Translating gives CASSRDSSYEQYV.

V gene TRBV15 combines with J gene TRBJ1-1; D is perhaps TRBD1 (5 bases). CDR1 LNHNV and CDR2 YYDKDF come from the germline V gene (reference sequence). This CDR3 comprises 15 residues. The V end lost 0 bases, the J end lost 3 bases, and 11 bases lay between the germline ends. CDR3 DNA sequence: TGTGCCACCAGCAGAGATCGGTGGGGGGACACTGAAGCTTTCTTT. As protein: CATSRDRWGDTEAFF.

The chain uses TRBV7-2 and TRBJ2-1; the match to TRBD2 covers 10 bases. The CDR3 sequence is 16 residues long. J lost 8 bases, V lost 3 bases, and 10 bases had no gene match. Germline CDR1 SGHTA, CDR2 FQGNSA. The CDR3 sequence: CASSLRQREGVYEQFF. CDR3 nucleotide sequence: TGTGCCAGCAGCTTGCGCCAGCGGGAGGGCGTGTATGAGCAGTTCTTC.